The T cell receptor (beta chain) described here comes from a study of patients and donors after allogeneic stem cell transplantation. CDR1 and CDR2 (germline): SQVTM, ANQGSEA. The V end was cut by 4 bases, the J end by 0 bases, with 4 bases between. CDR3 length: 12 residues. TCRdb re-analysed the RT-PCR reads in MiXCR, keeping a single row per CDR3 protein. The table has 12,000 or so distinct CDR3 sequences, about 23% seen once. This TCR derives from a human donor who was either an allogeneic HSCT recipient or a stem cell or donor lymphocyte infusion donor (not recorded which). It is not recorded whose cells these are; they may come from a transplant donor. This sequence joins TRBV29-1 and TRBJ1-3; D unresolved. Material: blood, either unsorted or a sorted T cell fraction (not recorded which). The CDR3 spells CSVAGSGNTIYF. The CDR3 DNA follows: TGCAGCGTTGCAGGCTCTGGAAACACCATATATTTT.